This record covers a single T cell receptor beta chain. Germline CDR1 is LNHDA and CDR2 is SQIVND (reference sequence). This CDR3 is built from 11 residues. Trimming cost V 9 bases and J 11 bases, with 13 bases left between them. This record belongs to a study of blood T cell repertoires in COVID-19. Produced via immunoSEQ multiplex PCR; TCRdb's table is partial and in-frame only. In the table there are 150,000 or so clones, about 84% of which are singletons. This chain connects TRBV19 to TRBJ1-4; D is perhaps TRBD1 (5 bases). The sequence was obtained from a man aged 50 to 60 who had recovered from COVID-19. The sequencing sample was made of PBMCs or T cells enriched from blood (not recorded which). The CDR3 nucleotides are TGTGCCAGCCGACTCGACAGCAAACTGTTTTTT. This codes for CASRLDSKLFF.